This record covers a single T cell receptor (beta chain). The sample is drawn from a study of cytomegalovirus exposure and HLA in healthy donors. Study-level background: Previous work identified 90 million to 130 million unique TCR beta sequences from about 179 million T cells.

PCR amplification relied on 60 Vbeta primers (plus 13 Jbeta primers). The repertoire was sequenced with immunoSEQ multiplex PCR; TCRdb's copy has only in-frame clones and lacks some. The data hold approximately 190,000 clones, with 70% to 80% observed a single time. The CDR3 totals 14 residues. CDR1 is SGHRS and CDR2 is YFSETQ in the germline V gene. V lost 5 bases, J lost 3 bases, and 6 bases stayed unmatched. This receptor was obtained from a woman in her 30s in good health and CMV-seropositive. Sequencing input: PBMCs. The chain is built from TRBV5-1 and TRBJ2-3, with 7 bases matching TRBD2. CDR3 region: CASSGGGITDTQYF. The CDR3, as DNA: TGCGCCAGCAGTGGGGGAGGGATAACAGATACGCAGTATTTT.